Included here is one T cell receptor beta chain sequence, with context. The antigen it recognizes is unknown. It has no much larger one-base neighbor in the sample; base qualities were not kept. The entry originates in a study of T cells after yellow fever vaccination (dated by TCRdb to between 2017 and 2020). The study in broad terms: Libraries from fractions with low cell numbers were prepared with the SMART-Seq v4 Ultra Low Input RNA kit. To follow T-cell clones before and after primary and booster YFV17D yellow fever vaccination, bulk TCR alpha and beta repertoires were sequenced over time. Two healthy male donors, one aged 18 to 29 and one aged 30 to 40 years, were included in the cohort. Blood was drawn at multiple timepoints before and after primary and secondary immunization, with bulk PBMC replicates and cell subsets isolated. Results the study describes overall, beyond this receptor: FACS-sorted repertoires could contain abundant contaminating clonotypes from the bulk population, so computational filtering was required. A small fraction of clonotypes showed up in both the CD4 and CD8 compartments, probably as a result of convergent recombination. The study included only two donors, which limits how far the findings can be generalized. Most clones expanded after primary vaccination (about 95% of CD4 and 88% of CD8) were re-detected after the booster, suggesting that broad memory maintenance occurred. The secondary T-cell response was weaker than the primary response but faster, peaking on day 5 instead of day 15.

Instrument on record: Illumina NovaSeq 6000. TCR cDNA was synthesized by 5'RACE template switching, which introduced a universal primer site and unique molecular identifiers. cDNA synthesis was primed from both the TCR alpha and TCR beta constant segments. Libraries were amplified in two PCR steps, with sample barcodes and sequencing adapters added in the second step. Sequencing of libraries was performed on Illumina HiSeq 2500 (2x100 bp) or NovaSeq (2x150 bp). For the original study's pipeline: Reads were demultiplexed and collapsed into UMI consensus sequences with MIGEC, and V(D)J alignment was performed with MiXCR. Clonotypes responding to the vaccine were identified with edgeR on replicate PBMC samples, with the criteria of FDR below 0.01 and a log2 fold change above 5 up to day 15. Each bulk clonotype was labeled CD4 or CD8 based on which sequenced repertoire, CD4 or CD8, contained the clonotype at higher abundance. Using fastp at Q25 and MiXCR, TCRdb reprocessed the public reads and kept productive beta chains. Rows matching on CDR3 protein sequence are summarized as one entry with the most common DNA and genes. In this record, the V and J calls reflect TCRdb's handling and not the investigators' own analysis. In this sample the table shows under 200,000 distinct CDR3 sequences, 9.5% to 11% of which occur a single time. Jointly, the top ten make up less than 40% of the sample.

The germline V gene provides CDR1 SGDLS and CDR2 YYNGEE. The CDR3 contains 14 residues, cysteine and phenylalanine counted. This entry keeps only the CDR3 DNA: 42 bases, framed from base 1. At the junction V is shortened by 0 bases and J by 5 bases; bases outside the gene matches: 1. What this sample's treatment or condition label stands for: live attenuated yellow fever vaccine strain. A standard Ficoll-Paque protocol was used to isolate PBMCs from peripheral blood. Dynabeads CD4 and CD8 positive selection kits were used to isolate the CD4 and CD8 T-cell fractions. TriZol was used to extract RNA from bulk PBMCs, CD4 and CD8 fractions, and dextramer-positive and dextramer-negative fractions.

The rearranged chain carries TRBV9 and TRBJ2-7, with 11 middle bases fitting TRBD1. The material sequenced was CD8+ T cells sorted from PBMCs, taken 15 days after the yellow fever booster vaccination. This receptor was obtained from a man between 18 and 29 years old who received the YFV17D yellow fever vaccine. DNA sequence: TGTGCCAGCAGCGTAGAGGGACAGGGGGACGAGCAGTACTTC. Its amino acids are CASSVEGQGDEQYF.